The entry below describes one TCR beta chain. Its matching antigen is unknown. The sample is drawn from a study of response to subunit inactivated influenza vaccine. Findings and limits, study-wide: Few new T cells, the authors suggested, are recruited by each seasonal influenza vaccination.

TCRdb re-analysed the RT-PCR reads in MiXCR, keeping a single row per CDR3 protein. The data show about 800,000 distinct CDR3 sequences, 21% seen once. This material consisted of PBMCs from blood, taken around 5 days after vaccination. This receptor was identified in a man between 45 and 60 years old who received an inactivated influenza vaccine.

DNA for the CDR3: TGTGCCAGCAGTTACCGGACAGTTAACTCTGGGGCCAACGTCCTGACTTTC. Its translation is CASSYRTVNSGANVLTF. V gene TRBV6-5 combines with J gene TRBJ2-6, with D possibly TRBD1 on 6 matching bases. Per the germline V gene, CDR1 is MNHEY and CDR2 is SVGAGI. Trimming left V 2 bases short and J 0 bases short, with 11 bases between. The CDR3 is 17 residues long.